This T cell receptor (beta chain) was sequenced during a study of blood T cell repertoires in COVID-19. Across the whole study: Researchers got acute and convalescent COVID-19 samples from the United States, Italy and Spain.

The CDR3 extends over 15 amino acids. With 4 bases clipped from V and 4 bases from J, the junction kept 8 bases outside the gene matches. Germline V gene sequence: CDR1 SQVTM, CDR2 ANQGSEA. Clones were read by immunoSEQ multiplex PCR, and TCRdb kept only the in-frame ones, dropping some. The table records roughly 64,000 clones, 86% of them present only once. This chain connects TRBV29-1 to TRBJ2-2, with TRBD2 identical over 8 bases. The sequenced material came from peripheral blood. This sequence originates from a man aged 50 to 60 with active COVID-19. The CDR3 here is CSVVGGTSGTGELFF. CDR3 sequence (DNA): TGCAGCGTTGTCGGGGGAACTAGCGGCACCGGGGAGCTGTTTTTT.